These 7 T cell receptor beta chains were all obtained from the same sample, sequenced in a study of shared clonotypes between healthy human individuals. The data were produced by immunoSEQ multiplex PCR, yet TCRdb's version contains in-frame clones alone and is incomplete. The sample contains 950,000 to 1,100,000 clones, about 76% of which appear only once. The sample taken for sequencing was memory CD4+ T cells sorted from blood. Subset meaning: CD45RA-negative fraction. These receptors came from a man younger than 35 in good health.

The rearrangement uses TRBV5-4 and TRBJ2-5; D is unresolved. Germline V gene lookup returns CDR1 SGHNT and CDR2 YYREEE (reference sequence). Trimming removed 4 bases at V and 5 bases at J, with 12 bases between. The CDR3 runs 13 residues. Here the CDR3 reads CASSSSGLETQYF. The CDR3 region has the DNA TGTGCCAGCAGCAGTTCAGGTTTGGAGACCCAGTACTTC. Based on the CDR3 plus reference TRBV5-4 and TRBJ2-5, the full variable domain is ETGVTQSPTHLIKTRGQQVTLRCSSQSGHNTVSWYQQALGQGPQFIFQYYREEENGRGNFPPRFSGLQFPNYSSELNVNALELDDSALYLCASSSSGLETQYFGPGTRLLVL.

This clone came up many times. The V call is TRBV19, the J call TRBJ1-6; TRBD1 matches 7 bases. The trim removed 9 bases at V and 0 bases at J, leaving 5 bases unmatched. Germline-derived CDR1 and CDR2 are LNHDA and SQIVND (reference sequence). The CDR3 runs to 15 residues. The CDR3 sequence is CASQQGSSYNSPLHF. The CDR3 DNA sequence: TGTGCCAGCCAACAGGGGAGCTCCTATAATTCACCCCTCCACTTT. The variable domain in full, completed from reference TRBV19 and TRBJ1-6, reads DGGITQSPKYLFRKEGQNVTLSCEQNLNHDAMYWYRQDPGQGLRLIYYSQIVNDFQKGDIAEGYSVSREKKESFPLTVTSAQKNPTAFYLCASQQGSSYNSPLHFGNGTRLTVT.

The chain joins TRBV30 to TRBJ1-2, with 8 bases fitting TRBD1. Germline CDR1 and CDR2: GTSNPN and SVGIG (reference sequence). The V gene end was trimmed by 2 bases and the J gene end by 7 bases; junction bases not matched to a gene: 9. CDR3 length equals 14 residues. The CDR3 loop is CAWSSAGGIGGYTF. The CDR3 coding sequence is TGTGCCTGGAGTAGTGCAGGGGGCATAGGTGGCTACACCTTC.

This sequence joins TRBV7-6 and TRBJ2-3; D gene uncertain. CDR1 SGHVS and CDR2 FNYEAQ come from the germline V gene. The CDR3 has 15 amino acids. Trimming stripped 1 base from V and 0 bases from J, with 8 bases between. CDR3 residues: CASSLVASSTDTQYF. The DNA of the CDR3 is TGTGCCAGCAGCTTAGTAGCCTCTAGCACAGATACGCAGTATTTT.

A few counts support this clone. CDR3 coding DNA: TGTGCCAGTAGTTTCCTGACAGGGTCTACCATGAACACTGAAGCTTTCTTT. It translates to CASSFLTGSTMNTEAFF. The J gene is TRBJ1-1, the V gene TRBV19; 7 bases are a match to TRBD1. The CDR3 spans 17 residues. V gave up 5 bases and J gave up 0 bases; unmatched junction bases: 12. Germline V gene data show CDR1 as LNHDA and CDR2 as SQIVND (reference sequence).

This sequence joins TRBV30 and TRBJ2-7, with TRBD2 matching over 14 bases. The CDR3 spans 18 residues. CDR1 and CDR2 (germline): GTSNPN, SVGIG (reference sequence). The J segment lost 3 bases and the V segment lost 4 bases, leaving 14 bases of the junction unmatched. CDR3 nucleotide sequence: TGTGCCTGGACTCCGGGACTAGCGGGAGAGATAGGTTTCTACGAGCAGTACTTC. This translates into CAWTPGLAGEIGFYEQYF.

CDR3 protein: CASSLLTGGGQPQHF. The CDR3 DNA reads TGTGCCAGCAGTCTCCTGACAGGGGGCGGACAGCCCCAGCATTTT. J is TRBJ1-5 and V is TRBV2; TRBD1 matches at 10 bases. Germline lookup yields CDR1 SNHLY and CDR2 FYNNEI. Trimming cost V 5 bases and J 7 bases; bases outside gene matches: 8. This CDR3 spans 15 amino acids.